The TCR beta chain under discussion was sequenced for a study of blood T cell repertoires in COVID-19. Study summary: The United States, Italy and Spain provided the acute and convalescent COVID-19 samples. T cells, B-cell-depleted T cells, or PBMCs supplied cDNA or gDNA.

Original data processing: Estimation of nucleated cell counts relied on the amplification of reference gene primers. Assay used: immunoSEQ multiplex PCR; TCRdb lists only in-frame clones, some missing. V and J calls and clone size are copied from that table; D and trimming were computed from the DNA. Among some 400,000 clones listed, about 90% were seen once. This CDR3 is 16 amino acids long. J lost 3 bases, V lost 2 bases, and 2 bases had no gene match. Germline CDR1 and CDR2: KGHSH and LQKENI. The Seattle patients joined while their infection was active and were tracked longitudinally afterward. The material sequenced was peripheral blood. The chain recombines TRBV18 with TRBJ2-3, with 13 positions matching TRBD2. This TCR was recovered from a woman younger than 45 with COVID-19, enrolled during active disease. CDR3 nucleotide sequence: TGTGCCAGCTCACCAAGACTAGCGGGAGGAACAGATACGCAGTATTTT. This codes for CASSPRLAGGTDTQYF.